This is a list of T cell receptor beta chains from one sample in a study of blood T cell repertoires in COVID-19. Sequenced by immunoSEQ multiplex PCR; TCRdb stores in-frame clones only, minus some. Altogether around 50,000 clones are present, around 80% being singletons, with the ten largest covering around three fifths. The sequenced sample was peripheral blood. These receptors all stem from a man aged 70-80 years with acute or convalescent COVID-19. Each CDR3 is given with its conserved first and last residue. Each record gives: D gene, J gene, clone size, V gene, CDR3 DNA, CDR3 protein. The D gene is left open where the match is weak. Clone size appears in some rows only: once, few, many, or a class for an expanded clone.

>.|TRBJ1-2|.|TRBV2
TGTGCCAGCAGTCTCAGGGGACAACGGGACTATGGCTACACCTTC
CASSLRGQRDYGYTF
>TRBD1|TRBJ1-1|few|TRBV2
TGTGCCAGCAGTTGGGACAGGGCCGGGACTGAAGCTTTCTTT
CASSWDRAGTEAFF
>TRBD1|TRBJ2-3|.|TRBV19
TGTGCCAGTGCGAAGGGGGCCTTCGGAGATACGCAGTATTTT
CASAKGAFGDTQYF
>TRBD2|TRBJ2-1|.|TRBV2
TGTGCCAGCAGGGGGACTAGCGGACTTGCTCAGGGTGAGCAGTTCTTC
CASRGTSGLAQGEQFF
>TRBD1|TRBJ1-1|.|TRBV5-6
TGTGCCAGCAGCGCTGGGACAGGGGGTACTTTCTTT
CASSAGTGGTFF
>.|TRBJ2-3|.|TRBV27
TGTGCCAGCAGCGACTTGATAGAGTCGTCGGATACGCAGTATTTT
CASSDLIESSDTQYF
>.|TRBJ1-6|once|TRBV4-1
TGCGCCAGCAGCTTAACGGATTCACCCCTCCACTTT
CASSLTDSPLHF
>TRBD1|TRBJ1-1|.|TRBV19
TGTGCCAGTCTACAGGGGGCGAACACTGAAGCTTTCTTT
CASLQGANTEAFF
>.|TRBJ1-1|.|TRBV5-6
TGTGCCAGTTCAGGACTCCTGAACACTGAAGCTTTCTTT
CASSGLLNTEAFF
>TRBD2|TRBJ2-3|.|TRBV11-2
TGTGCCAGCAGCTTATTCTCGGCGGGGGGGATAGATACGCAGTATTTT
CASSLFSAGGIDTQYF
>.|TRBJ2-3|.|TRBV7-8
TGTGCCAGCAGAGATGACACCTCTAGCACAGATACGCAGTATTTT
CASRDDTSSTDTQYF
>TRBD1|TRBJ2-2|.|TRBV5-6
TGTGCCAGCAGCTCCGGACAGGGCGGTGGGGAGCTGTTTTTT
CASSSGQGGGELFF
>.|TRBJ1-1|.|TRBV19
TGTGCCAGCCGGACGCCAGGGCCGAAGGCTGAAGCTTTCTTT
CASRTPGPKAEAFF
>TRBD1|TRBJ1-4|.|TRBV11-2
TGTGCCAGCAGTATGGCGGCGGGACAGACTAATGAAAAACTGTTTTTT
CASSMAAGQTNEKLFF
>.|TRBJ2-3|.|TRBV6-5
TGTGCCAGCAGAGGGGAGACAGGGAGGACAGATACGCAGTATTTT
CASRGETGRTDTQYF
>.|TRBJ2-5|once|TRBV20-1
TGCAGTGCTAGTATGGGGGGACGAGAGACCCAGTACTTC
CSASMGGRETQYF
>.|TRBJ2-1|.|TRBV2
TGTGCCAGCACCCCTCTAGTCAATGAGCAGTTCTTC
CASTPLVNEQFF
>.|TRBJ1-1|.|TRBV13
TGTGCCAGCAGCTTAGGCAGAGGCACTGAAGCTTTCTTT
CASSLGRGTEAFF
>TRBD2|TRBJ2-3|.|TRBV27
TGTGCCAGCAGTTTCGGACTAGCGGCAGATACGCAGTATTTT
CASSFGLAADTQYF
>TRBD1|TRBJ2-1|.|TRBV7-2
TGTGCCAGCAGCTCACGTAGACAGGGGTACTACAATGAGCAGTTCTTC
CASSSRRQGYYNEQFF
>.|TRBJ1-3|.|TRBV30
TGTGCCGCGTGGGGGGAGTTCGGAAACACCATATATTTT
CAAWGEFGNTIYF
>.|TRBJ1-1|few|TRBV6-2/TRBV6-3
TGTGCCAGCAGCCACACCAGAGGGTCAATGAACACTGAAGCTTTCTTT
CASSHTRGSMNTEAFF
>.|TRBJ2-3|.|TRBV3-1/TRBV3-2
TGTGCCAGCAGCCAAGATCCCGGTGGTGTGGATACGCAGTATTTT
CASSQDPGGVDTQYF
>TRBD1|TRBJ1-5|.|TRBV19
TGTGCCAGTAGTACCCACATAAGGACAGGGGGCGAATGGGGCAATCAGCCCCAGCATTTT
CASSTHIRTGGEWGNQPQHF
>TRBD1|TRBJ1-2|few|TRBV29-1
TGCAGCGTTGAGAAGGGACAGGGGCTGGGTATAACCTTC
CSVEKGQGLGITF
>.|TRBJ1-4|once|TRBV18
TGTGCCAGCTCATCGGAGGGGAGGGATGAAAAACTGTTTTTT
CASSSEGRDEKLFF
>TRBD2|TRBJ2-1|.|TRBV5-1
TGCGCCAGCACGACTAGCGGGAGGGCCGTTTCATTCAATGAGCAGTTCTTC
CASTTSGRAVSFNEQFF
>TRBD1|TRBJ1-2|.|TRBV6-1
TGTGCCAGCAGTGAACTCACAACCCCAGGGGGCAGTGGCTACACCTTC
CASSELTTPGGSGYTF
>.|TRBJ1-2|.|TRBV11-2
TGTGCCAGCAGCAAGACAGGTCATGGCTACACCTTC
CASSKTGHGYTF
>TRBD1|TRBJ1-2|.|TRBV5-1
TGCGCCAGCAGCTTGGGGACAGGGACCGGTGGCTACACCTTC
CASSLGTGTGGYTF
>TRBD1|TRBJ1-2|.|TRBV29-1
TGCAGCGTTGAAGATACCGGGACAGGGATTAACTATGGCTACACCTTC
CSVEDTGTGINYGYTF
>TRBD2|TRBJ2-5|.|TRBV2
TGTGCCAGCAGTGGTTTAGCGGGGGGGCCGGGAGAGACCCAGTACTTC
CASSGLAGGPGETQYF
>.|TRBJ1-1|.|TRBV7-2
TGTGCCAGCAGCTTAGGGGCGTTAACCATGAACACTGAAGCTTTCTTT
CASSLGALTMNTEAFF
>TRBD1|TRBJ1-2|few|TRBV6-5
TGTGCCGTCCGGGACAGGACGTCTTATGGCTACACCTTC
CAVRDRTSYGYTF
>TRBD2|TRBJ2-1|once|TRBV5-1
TGCGCCAGCAGCCCCAGCGGGGGGCTAATATATGAGCAGTTCTTC
CASSPSGGLIYEQFF
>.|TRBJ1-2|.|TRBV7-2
TGTGCCAGCAGCTTAAACCCCGGGGGAGGGGACTATGGCTACACCTTC
CASSLNPGGGDYGYTF
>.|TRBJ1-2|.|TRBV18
TGTGCCAGCTCACGGGCAGACTATGGCTACACCTTC
CASSRADYGYTF
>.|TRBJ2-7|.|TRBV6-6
TGTGCCAGCAGTTATCGGAACAGATTCAACGAGCAGTACTTC
CASSYRNRFNEQYF
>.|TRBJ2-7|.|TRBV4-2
TGTGCCAGCAGCCAAGTTCTCAGCTCCTACGAGCAGTACTTC
CASSQVLSSYEQYF
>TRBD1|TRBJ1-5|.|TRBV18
TGTGCCAGCTCGCTTGGACAGGACGGGGGCAATCAGCCCCAGCATTTT
CASSLGQDGGNQPQHF
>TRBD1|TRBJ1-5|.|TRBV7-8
TGTGCCAGCAGCTTAACAGGGGGCAATCAGCCCCAGCATTTT
CASSLTGGNQPQHF
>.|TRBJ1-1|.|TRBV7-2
TGTGCCAGCAGCCAGGTGTTCCCGTCTGAAGCTTTCTTT
CASSQVFPSEAFF
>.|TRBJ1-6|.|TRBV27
TGTGCCAGGACAGACGGCAATTCACCCCTCCACTTT
CARTDGNSPLHF
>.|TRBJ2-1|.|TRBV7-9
TGTGCCAGCAGCGTTGTAGCGGACCGCTCCTACAATGAGCAGTTCTTC
CASSVVADRSYNEQFF
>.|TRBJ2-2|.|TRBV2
TGTGCCAGCAGTGAACGCAGGGGTGGCACCGGGGAGCTGTTTTTT
CASSERRGGTGELFF
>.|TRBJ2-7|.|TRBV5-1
TGCGCCAGCAGTCGGGCCGGGGGGCTCAGCGCCCTATCCTACGAGCAGTACTTC
CASSRAGGLSALSYEQYF
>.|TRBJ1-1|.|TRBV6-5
TGTGCCAGCAGTTCCCCCCGACAGTCTAACACTGAAGCTTTCTTT
CASSSPRQSNTEAFF
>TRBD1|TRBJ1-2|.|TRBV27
TGTGCCAGCAGCCGAGGGGGCAAGGATGGCTACACCTTC
CASSRGGKDGYTF
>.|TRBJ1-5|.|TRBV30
TGTGCCTGGAGTCCGGGGAATCAGCCCCAGCATTTT
CAWSPGNQPQHF
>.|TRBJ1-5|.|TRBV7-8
TGTGCCAGCAGCTTAGGGCAGATTAGCAATCAGCCCCAGCATTTT
CASSLGQISNQPQHF
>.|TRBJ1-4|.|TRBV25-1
TGTGCCAGCAGTGATCGGGGGGCACCTGCAACTAATGAAAAACTGTTTTTT
CASSDRGAPATNEKLFF
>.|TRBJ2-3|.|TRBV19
TGTGCCAGTACCCATACTAACGCAGATACGCAGTATTTT
CASTHTNADTQYF
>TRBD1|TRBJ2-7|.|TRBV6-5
TGTGCCAGCAGTTTCGGACAGGACCTCTCCTACGAGCAGTACTTC
CASSFGQDLSYEQYF
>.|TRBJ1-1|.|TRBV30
TGTGCCTGGAGGTCCCGGGGGTCTGAAGCTTTCTTT
CAWRSRGSEAFF
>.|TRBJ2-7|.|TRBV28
TGTGCCAGCCTCGAGCAGGGGGGTGGCTCCTACGAGCAGTACTTC
CASLEQGGGSYEQYF
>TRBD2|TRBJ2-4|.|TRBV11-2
TGTGCCAGCAGCTTAGATATGACTAGCGGGAGGGCCCCAGCCAAAAACATTCAGTACTTC
CASSLDMTSGRAPAKNIQYF